The source of this T cell receptor (beta chain) is a study of identical twins. One entry per CDR3 protein results from TCRdb running MiXCR on the 5' RACE reads. Among hundreds of thousands of distinct CDR3 sequences listed, 7.1% were seen once. Details on this clonotype: What it recognizes is unknown.

Points from the study as a whole: Monozygotic twin pairs showed more out-of-frame TCR alpha sharing than models estimated. In drawing conclusions, the study used cross-sectional statistical analysis and did not follow the same donors.

In addition, the sample was reused for a study of yellow fever vaccine responses in identical twins.

Sequenced sample: PBMCs. The TCR was taken from a woman aged 18-29 years in good health.

The CDR3 DNA reads as TGTGCCAGCAGCATGGGTCAGTTGAACACTGAAGCTTTCTTT. Amino acids: CASSMGQLNTEAFF. This sequence joins TRBV7-9 and TRBJ1-1, with D hard to call. This CDR3 has 14 residues. Germline-derived CDR1 and CDR2 are SEHNR and FQNEAQ (reference sequence). The V and J ends lost 5 bases and 0 bases respectively, with 10 bases between them.